The next 22 T cell receptor beta chains were all read from a single sample in a study of cytomegalovirus exposure and HLA in healthy donors (dated by TCRdb to about 2017). The library was produced with the immunoSEQ multiplex PCR assay. For the multiplex PCR, a mixture combining 60 forward primers for TCR Vbeta segments and 13 reverse primers for TCR Jbeta segments was used. Imported from immuneACCESS, the table was reduced by TCRdb to in-frame sequences with V and J called. These copies leave out some clones; in studies compared against another copy, an unresolved V gene accounts for under half, and the cause of the remainder is not known. The sample profile shows 90,000 to 120,000 clones; about three quarters of them were found once. Roughly 8% of the sample lies in the top ten. The sample taken for sequencing was PBMCs. These receptors were collected from a man in his thirties or forties in good health and CMV-seronegative.

The genes are TRBV5-8 and TRBJ1-4; 7 nucleotides align to TRBD1. This CDR3 region has 17 residues. The germline V gene has CDR1 SGHTS and CDR2 YDEGEE. V was pared by 4 bases and J by 7 bases, with 16 bases of the junction left unmatched. The CDR3 nucleotides read TGTGCCAGCAGCAAAGTCTGGTCCGGGACAGCAACTGAAAAACTGTTTTTT. Translating it yields CASSKVWSGTATEKLFF.

The chain combines TRBV11-2 with TRBJ1-1; the D is unclear. V lost 3 bases, J lost 0 bases, and 5 bases lay in between. The CDR3 is 13 amino acids. Germline values: CDR1 SGHAT, CDR2 FQNNGV. CDR3 DNA: TGTGCCAGCAGCTTGCGGGTGAACACTGAAGCTTTCTTT. Protein product: CASSLRVNTEAFF.

The chain couples TRBV14 to TRBJ2-1; 8 bases are a match to TRBD1. CDR1 is SGHDN and CDR2 is FVKESK in the germline V gene. CDR3 length: 13 residues. V gave up 3 bases and J gave up 9 bases; unmatched junction bases: 4. CDR3 sequence (DNA): TGTGCCAGCAGCCAGGACAGGGCCACTGAGCAGTTCTTC. This gives the protein CASSQDRATEQFF.

The genes are TRBV4-1 and TRBJ2-1; 10 nucleotides line up with TRBD2. The germline gives CDR1 MGHRA, CDR2 YSYEKL. J was trimmed by 0 bases and V by 0 bases; bases with no gene match: 8. This CDR3 spans 19 amino acids. The CDR3 spells CASSQDGLAGARSYNEQFF. CDR3 sequence (DNA): TGCGCCAGCAGCCAAGATGGGCTAGCGGGAGCCCGCTCCTACAATGAGCAGTTCTTC.

The chain couples TRBV27 to TRBJ2-1; 15 bases match TRBD2. The J segment lost 2 bases and the V segment lost 0 bases, leaving 2 bases of the junction unmatched. The germline V gene has CDR1 MNHEY and CDR2 SMNVEV (reference sequence). The length of the CDR3 is 18 residues. CDR3 sequence reads: CASSLSGLAGGTYNEQFF. CDR3 bases: TGTGCCAGCAGTTTATCGGGACTAGCGGGGGGCACCTACAATGAGCAGTTCTTC.

This sequence joins TRBV11-2 and TRBJ2-7, with D possibly TRBD2 on 5 matching bases. CDR3 length: 16 residues. Trimming took 4 bases from V and 0 from J, leaving 16 bases between them. Looked up from germline, CDR1 is SGHAT and CDR2 is FQNNGV. The CDR3 loop is CASSSPRGASSYEQYF. For the CDR3, the DNA is TGTGCCAGCAGCTCACCCCGGGGTGCTAGCTCCTACGAGCAGTACTTC. The full variable domain, completed using reference TRBV11-2 and TRBJ2-7, is EAGVAQSPRYKIIEKRQSVAFWCNPISGHATLYWYQQILGQGPKLLIQFQNNGVVDDSQLPKDRFSAERLKGVDSTLKIQPAKLEDSAVYLCASSSPRGASSYEQYFGPGTRLTVT.

V and J are TRBV28 and TRBJ2-1; 7 nucleotides match TRBD2. The germline V gene has CDR1 MDHEN and CDR2 SYDVKM. The V segment lost 5 bases and the J segment 8 bases; nucleotides outside the gene matches: 12. CDR3 size: 15 residues. The DNA for the CDR3 is TGTGCCAGCAGTCGGACTAGTCCCCGCACTTATGAGCAGTTCTTC. Protein: CASSRTSPRTYEQFF.

This clone was observed a few times. The J gene is TRBJ2-7, the V gene TRBV6-5, with TRBD2 matching 8 bases. Germline CDR1 is MNHEY and CDR2 is SVGAGI. V trimming: 2 bases; J trimming: 6 bases; junction bases outside the gene matches: 6. The CDR3 covers 14 residues. The CDR3 sequence: CASSYGAGGAEQYF. In DNA, the CDR3 is TGTGCCAGCAGTTACGGTGCGGGGGGCGCCGAGCAGTACTTC.

This clone was seen a single time. V gene TRBV5-6 combines with J gene TRBJ1-6; D uncertain. Germline-derived CDR1 and CDR2 are SGHDT and YYEEEE. The CDR3 loop spans 15 amino acids. Trimming took 0 bases from V and 6 from J, leaving 10 bases between them. CDR3 protein: CASSLDQRINSPLHF. CDR3 sequence (DNA): TGTGCCAGCAGCTTGGACCAGCGTATTAATTCACCCCTCCACTTT. Full variable domain (rest looked up from reference TRBV5-6 and TRBJ1-6): DAGVTQSPTHLIKTRGQQVTLRCSPKSGHDTVSWYQQALGQGPQFIFQYYEEEERQRGNFPDRFSGHQFPNYSSELNVNALLLGDSALYLCASSLDQRINSPLHFGNGTRLTVT.

This clone appeared once. The CDR3 coding sequence is TGTGCCAGCAGCCGGGACAGGGCTACTGAAGCTTTCTTT. This encodes CASSRDRATEAFF. The chain uses TRBV6-6 and TRBJ1-1, with 9 bases matching TRBD1. V shed 6 bases, J shed 5 bases, and the junction held 4 bases outside the gene matches. The CDR3 sequence is 13 residues long. The V gene's germline CDR1 is MNHNY and CDR2 SVGAGI (reference sequence).

V usage is TRBV5-6 and J usage is TRBJ1-5; D possibly corresponds to TRBD1 (6 bases). The CDR3 runs to 16 residues. The V end lost 10 bases, the J end lost 3 bases, and 23 bases lay between the germline ends. The germline V gene encodes CDR1 SGHDT and CDR2 YYEEEE. Written as DNA, the CDR3 is TGTGCCTACTCGATGGGGGGGCTGTGTGCCAATCAGCCCCAGCATTTT. Protein: CAYSMGGLCANQPQHF.

Details on this clone: One junction end disagrees with the germline gene, perhaps due to a read error. The rearrangement joins TRBV2 to TRBJ1-2; 8 bases fit TRBD1. CDR1 is SNHLY, CDR2 FYNNEI, per germline. The CDR3 is 12 amino acids. The CDR3 loop reads CASREDRGGYTF. The DNA for the CDR3 is TGTGCCAGCAGAGAAGACAGGGGCGGCTACACCTTC. Full variable domain (remainder filled in from reference TRBV2 and TRBJ1-2): EPEVTQTPSHQVTQMGQEVILRCVPISNHLYFYWYRQILGQKVEFLVSFYNNEISEKSEIFDDQFSVERPDGSNFTLKIRSTKLEDSAMYFCASREDRGGYTFGSGTRLTVV.

The V gene is TRBV11-2, the J gene TRBJ2-2, with 10 positions matching TRBD2. Germline CDR1 is SGHAT and CDR2 is FQNNGV. The CDR3 covers 15 residues. V shed 3 bases and J 5 bases; nucleotides not matched to a gene: 3. Here the CDR3 reads CASSFGLAVTGELFF. The CDR3 DNA is TGTGCCAGCAGCTTCGGACTAGCGGTAACCGGGGAGCTGTTTTTT.

The chain employs TRBV2 and TRBJ2-6, with TRBD1 matching 9 bases. The CDR3 covers 16 residues. In germline, CDR1 is SNHLY, CDR2 FYNNEI. The V and J ends lost 8 bases and 0 bases, in that order; junction bases with no gene match: 5. The CDR3 sequence: CASWGTGSSGANVLTF. The DNA of the CDR3 is TGTGCCAGCTGGGGGACAGGGAGCTCTGGGGCCAACGTCCTGACTTTC.

The chain links TRBV5-6 to TRBJ1-5; D is ambiguous. This CDR3 region has 15 residues. Germline CDR1 is SGHDT and CDR2 is YYEEEE. Trimming cost V 4 bases and J 2 bases, with 13 bases left between them. The CDR3 spells CASSRTSLRNQPQHF. CDR3 coding DNA: TGTGCCAGCAGCCGAACAAGTCTCCGCAATCAGCCCCAGCATTTT. Variable domain in full (rest from reference TRBV5-6 and TRBJ1-5): DAGVTQSPTHLIKTRGQQVTLRCSPKSGHDTVSWYQQALGQGPQFIFQYYEEEERQRGNFPDRFSGHQFPNYSSELNVNALLLGDSALYLCASSRTSLRNQPQHFGDGTRLSIL.

This clone was observed a handful of times. The V gene is TRBV19, the J gene TRBJ2-6; TRBD1 might be the D (6 bases). Germline loops: CDR1 LNHDA, CDR2 SQIVND (reference sequence). V lost 6 bases and J lost 2, with 11 bases in between. This CDR3 is built from 15 residues. The CDR3 bases are TGTGCCAGTAGGCCAAACAGGGCTGGGGCCAACGTCCTGACTTTC. Its translation is CASRPNRAGANVLTF. Complete variable domain (other parts from reference TRBV19 and TRBJ2-6): DGGITQSPKYLFRKEGQNVTLSCEQNLNHDAMYWYRQDPGQGLRLIYYSQIVNDFQKGDIAEGYSVSREKKESFPLTVTSAQKNPTAFYLCASRPNRAGANVLTFGAGSRLTVL.

The CDR3 reads CASSYAGRAAYEQYF. Written as DNA, the CDR3 is TGTGCCAGCAGTTACGCCGGCAGGGCTGCCTACGAGCAGTACTTC. This chain uses TRBV28 with TRBJ2-7; tentative D call: TRBD1 (5 bases). Germline CDR1 is MDHEN and CDR2 is SYDVKM. The CDR3 is made up of 15 amino acids. Trimming took 4 bases from V and 2 from J, leaving 15 bases between them.

V is TRBV4-2 and J is TRBJ1-5; unclear D gene. Germline CDR1 reads LGHNA; CDR2 reads YNFKEQ. Trimming removed 0 bases from V and 2 bases from J, with 5 bases in between. This CDR3 is 14 amino acids long. The CDR3 protein is CASSQEIGNQPQHF. The CDR3 DNA follows: TGTGCCAGCAGCCAAGAAATAGGCAATCAGCCCCAGCATTTT.

The rearrangement joins TRBV28 to TRBJ2-3; 11 bases fit TRBD2. After removal of 4 bases from V and 4 bases from J, the junction contained 1 base not matched to a gene. Germline V gives CDR1 MDHEN, CDR2 SYDVKM. The CDR3 totals 14 residues. CDR3 loop: CASSYSGRADTQYF. In DNA, the CDR3 is TGTGCCAGCAGTTATAGCGGGAGGGCAGATACGCAGTATTTT.

The chain recombines TRBV2 with TRBJ2-7; 7 nucleotides match TRBD1. The trim removed 6 bases at V and 2 bases at J, leaving 13 bases unmatched. The germline V gene has CDR1 SNHLY and CDR2 FYNNEI. The CDR3 has 16 amino acids. DNA of the CDR3: TGTGCCAGCAGGGCTCAACCGGGACAGCAAGCCTACGAGCAGTACTTC. It codes for CASRAQPGQQAYEQYF.

The chain couples TRBV4-1 to TRBJ2-5; 10 nucleotides match TRBD1. The trim removed 4 bases at V and 5 bases at J, leaving 4 bases unmatched. The CDR3 loop spans 14 amino acids. Germline V gives CDR1 MGHRA, CDR2 YSYEKL. CDR3 sequence (DNA): TGCGCCAGCAGCCCGGGACAGGGGAGTGAGACCCAGTACTTC. It codes for CASSPGQGSETQYF.

The genes are TRBV6-5 and TRBJ2-1, with D unresolved. V dropped 5 bases and J dropped 5 bases, with 10 bases sitting between them. Germline CDR1 MNHEY, CDR2 SVGAGI. There are 13 residues in the CDR3. The CDR3 nucleotides read TGTGCCAGCAGTCAGAATATTGACAATGAGCAGTTCTTC. Protein product: CASSQNIDNEQFF.